The TCR beta chain under discussion was sequenced for a study of shared clonotypes between healthy human individuals (dated by TCRdb to about 2020). Context from the whole study: Two women and a few men aged 18 to 49 years were included in the cohort. For each donor, CD4 naive and CD4 memory were each given three plates, CD8 naive was given two plates, and CD8 memory was given one plate. The study deeply sequenced blood TCR repertoires of about 5 healthy adults to estimate repertoire size and the extent of clonotype sharing between individuals. To increase sequencing depth and limit assay-specific biases, different laboratories used diverse techniques to prepare libraries and sequence TCR repertoires. Between about 0.9 and 10 billion PBMCs per donor were obtained by leukapheresis.

Using the deep immunoSEQ assay, multiplex PCR amplified TCR CDR3 regions from genomic DNA. Extracted genomic DNA from each cell subset was spread evenly across all wells of several immunoSEQ 96-well plates, with each plate serving as a replicate. For sorted subsets, approximately 190 ng genomic DNA, equal to tens of thousands of T cell genomes, was loaded into each replicate PCR. Purified libraries were quantified with a Qubit 3.0 fluorometer, sized on a Bioanalyzer 2100, and re-quantified with the KAPA Library Quantification kit. A separate single-read 150-cycle Illumina NextSeq 550 flow cell was used to sequence each immunoSEQ 96-well plate. On the authors' methods: Because the immunoSEQ output held only junctional sequences and lacked quality scores, the filtering could not match the filtering applied to full-length reads. Sequences were annotated with PyIR, a Python wrapper for IgBLAST v1.9, using IMGT germline references to assign V/J genes and CDR3. Any read was removed if the V/J assignment was weak (E-value above 1e-6), the CDR3 was missing, or the read contained stop codons, out-of-frame junctions, or ambiguous translated residues. V3J clonotypes were defined as sequences sharing the same inferred V gene, J gene, and CDR3 amino acid sequence. Percentage overlap between repertoires was calculated by dividing the number of shared unique clonotypes by the size of the smaller repertoire. RTK rarefaction, the Chao1 estimator, and Recon v2.1 estimates of unobserved clonotypes were used to assess repertoire richness. For all TCRbeta clonotypes obtained by the gDNA method from four donors, generation probabilities were computed with OLGA. TCRdb retrieved this table from immuneACCESS and kept in-frame rearrangements only. Not all clones are present; in checked studies, unresolved V genes account for under half, and no reason is known for the remainder. V and J calls and clone size are as listed in that table; D and trimming were resolved from the DNA. For this sample the table gives more than 2 million clones, of which less than 95% were detected only once. The ten biggest clones cover about 1.1% of the sample.

CD8 naive samples were obtained by positive selection for CCR7 among CD45RO-negative cells, yielding a CD45RA+CCR7+ population from which TemRA cells were excluded. Healthy HIV-negative adults with no recently reported acute infections or vaccinations were included as donors. All donors were Caucasian adults living in Nashville, Tennessee, USA. After blood collection by leukapheresis, PBMCs were isolated using Ficoll-Histopaque density gradient centrifugation and then cryopreserved in the vapor phase of liquid nitrogen. Purity and quantity of every magnetically sorted T cell population were checked by analytical flow cytometry. Genomic DNA was isolated from every sorted fraction and measured by UV absorbance on a Nanodrop 2000c. Broad study findings and their caveats: Sharing across several donors was observed for 5% to 6.5% of naive CD4, 3% to 3.5% of naive CD8, 2% to 2.5% of memory CD4, and roughly 0.4% of memory CD8 clonotypes. Sampling was limited to blood, and TCR repertoires in tissue likely differ from TCR repertoires in blood. Pairwise subsampling led to the expectation that sequencing depth would affect the degree of clonotype sharing among donors. Because the study included a small number of donors, the genetic and exposure-history diversity represented was limited. Incomplete sequencing was indicated by rarefaction of sorted-subset datasets, despite the large sequencing depth. Higher generation probabilities were observed for clonotypes shared by all four sorted-subset donors than for non-shared clonotypes. Larger estimated clonotype richness was generally found for naive subsets than for memory subsets.

In the case of this clone: Its antigen remains unidentified. Base qualities are missing; no much larger clone stands one base away.

Sequencing was done on a sample of naive CD8+ T cells sorted from blood. The sample's cell subset or site label is to be understood as: CD45RA+CCR7+. The clonotype originates from a man in his late teens or twenties in good health.

CDR3 region: CASSLAPGPSGELFF. The sequence in DNA is TGCGCCAGCAGCTTGGCACCGGGACCGTCCGGGGAGCTGTTTTTT. The chain joins TRBV4-3 to TRBJ2-2, with the D call perhaps TRBD1 or TRBD2, as 5 bases match in each case. According to the germline V gene, CDR1 reads LGHNA and CDR2 reads YSLEER. V and J are truncated by 5 bases and 6 bases respectively, leaving an intervening sequence of 16 bases. Inclusive of the bounding cysteine and phenylalanine, the CDR3 is 15 residues long. Of all the DNA, just the CDR3 is kept, 45 bases in frame from base 1.